These T cell receptor beta chains were read from a single sample in a study of blood T cell repertoires in COVID-19. Sequencing used immunoSEQ multiplex PCR; TCRdb keeps in-frame clones, though not all of them. The data show approximately 240,000 clones, more than 65% seen once. Sequencing used peripheral blood. The receptors come from a woman younger than 45 who had recovered from COVID-19. Both conserved end residues are trimmed from each CDR3. Each record gives: V gene, J gene, CDR3 protein.

v_gene: TRBV4-1
j_gene: TRBJ2-3
CDR3aa: ASSQDLLAGFRRDTQY

v_gene: TRBV3-1/TRBV3-2
j_gene: TRBJ2-3
CDR3aa: ASSQPASGLSTDTQY

v_gene: TRBV27
j_gene: TRBJ1-2
CDR3aa: ASSLLQGGESYGYT

v_gene: TRBV14
j_gene: TRBJ2-2
CDR3aa: ASSQGRYTGELF

v_gene: TRBV11-1
j_gene: TRBJ2-3
CDR3aa: ASSLRLADTDTQY

v_gene: TRBV5-1
j_gene: TRBJ1-6
CDR3aa: ASSLDGSSYNSPLH

v_gene: TRBV12-3/TRBV12-4
j_gene: TRBJ2-7
CDR3aa: ASSLYLAYEQY

v_gene: TRBV30
j_gene: TRBJ1-2
CDR3aa: AWSEGLGYT

v_gene: TRBV5-4
j_gene: TRBJ2-5
CDR3aa: ASSRNAIAGETQY

v_gene: TRBV30
j_gene: TRBJ2-7
CDR3aa: AWSVLASVSYEQY

v_gene: TRBV19
j_gene: TRBJ2-7
CDR3aa: ASSMAGGDEQY

v_gene: TRBV27
j_gene: TRBJ1-4
CDR3aa: ASSLSWEGEKLF

v_gene: TRBV5-1
j_gene: TRBJ2-5
CDR3aa: ASSQDRGLETQY

v_gene: TRBV10-2
j_gene: TRBJ1-1
CDR3aa: ASSDTGRGIDTEAF

v_gene: TRBV2
j_gene: TRBJ1-5
CDR3aa: ASRGRINQPQH

v_gene: TRBV20-1
j_gene: TRBJ1-1
CDR3aa: SASSGVNTEAF

v_gene: TRBV30
j_gene: TRBJ2-1
CDR3aa: AWSVGQSAYNEQF

v_gene: TRBV10-2
j_gene: TRBJ2-7
CDR3aa: ASSVSAAYEQY

v_gene: TRBV25-1
j_gene: TRBJ2-1
CDR3aa: ASSESGSEEQF

v_gene: TRBV3-1/TRBV3-2
j_gene: TRBJ2-7
CDR3aa: ASSLSGTPYEQY

v_gene: TRBV25-1
j_gene: TRBJ2-2
CDR3aa: ASRGQVRTGELF

v_gene: TRBV27
j_gene: TRBJ2-3
CDR3aa: ASSLSDRGSTDTQY

v_gene: TRBV20-1
j_gene: TRBJ2-3
CDR3aa: SASSGSGTDTQY

v_gene: TRBV28
j_gene: TRBJ2-5
CDR3aa: ASSPGQGGSETQY

v_gene: TRBV28
j_gene: TRBJ2-7
CDR3aa: ASSSIRTGSYEQY

v_gene: TRBV24-1
j_gene: TRBJ2-7
CDR3aa: ATGRAGPYEQY

v_gene: TRBV6-1
j_gene: TRBJ1-1
CDR3aa: ASSEDNRPRTEAF

v_gene: TRBV19
j_gene: TRBJ1-1
CDR3aa: ASKPLGGTGGTEAF

v_gene: TRBV6-5
j_gene: TRBJ1-4
CDR3aa: ASSYSGSATNEKLF

v_gene: TRBV14
j_gene: TRBJ2-2
CDR3aa: ASSQRRSGVGTGELF

v_gene: TRBV27
j_gene: TRBJ1-6
CDR3aa: ASSDSWSSYNSPLH

v_gene: TRBV25-1
j_gene: TRBJ1-2
CDR3aa: ASSAFGAGGYT

v_gene: TRBV9
j_gene: TRBJ1-5
CDR3aa: ASSVASGLPQH

v_gene: TRBV28
j_gene: TRBJ2-2
CDR3aa: ASTRSLAGRTGELF

v_gene: TRBV5-1
j_gene: TRBJ1-1
CDR3aa: ASSLGSGAEAF

v_gene: TRBV28
j_gene: TRBJ2-7
CDR3aa: ASSSPGQEYYEQY

v_gene: TRBV24-1
j_gene: TRBJ2-1
CDR3aa: ATSDRGKSGRAGNEQF

v_gene: TRBV19
j_gene: TRBJ2-7
CDR3aa: ASSSGRDSSYEQY

v_gene: TRBV28
j_gene: TRBJ1-4
CDR3aa: ASSLTGAGTTNEKLF

v_gene: TRBV28
j_gene: TRBJ2-3
CDR3aa: ASSLTSSTDTQY

v_gene: TRBV28
j_gene: TRBJ2-1
CDR3aa: ASSPPGQGRPNEQF

v_gene: TRBV24-1
j_gene: TRBJ1-2
CDR3aa: ATPGREAYGYT

v_gene: TRBV6-5
j_gene: TRBJ1-1
CDR3aa: ASSYSMGPDTEAF

v_gene: TRBV1
j_gene: TRBJ2-5
CDR3aa: TSSRTSGREETQY

v_gene: TRBV18
j_gene: TRBJ2-7
CDR3aa: ASSPPSGPYEQY

v_gene: TRBV11-2
j_gene: TRBJ2-1
CDR3aa: ASSWDSSYNEQF

v_gene: TRBV7-9
j_gene: TRBJ2-3
CDR3aa: ASSRGDFSDTQY

v_gene: TRBV2
j_gene: TRBJ1-5
CDR3aa: ASSLRGEGNQPQH